These T cell receptor beta chains were read from a single sample in a study of T-cell reconstitution after alpha-beta-depleted transplantation in children. A single record per CDR3 protein comes from TCRdb applying MiXCR to the PCR reads. This table has about 580,000 distinct CDR3 sequences, more than 20% appearing once. The specimen comprised PBMCs, sampled before TCRalphabeta/CD19-depleted stem cell transplant. The receptors come from a boy in the first two years of life with Wiskott-Aldrich syndrome, due to receive a stem cell transplant. Each CDR3 is given with its conserved first and last residue. A D gene is named only where the DNA matches it firmly. Part of the rows lack a size; the others show once, few, many or a class for expanded clones.

D gene: -; V gene: TRBV5-4; clone size: few; J gene: TRBJ1-4; CDR3 protein: CASSLVGTYGAATNEKLFF; CDR3 DNA: TGTGCCAGCAGCTTGGTGGGGACATACGGCGCCGCAACTAATGAAAAACTGTTTTTT
D gene: -; V gene: TRBV5-1; clone size: -; J gene: TRBJ2-1; CDR3 protein: CASSLEGFYNEQFF; CDR3 DNA: TGCGCCAGCAGCTTGGAAGGATTTTACAATGAGCAGTTCTTC
D gene: -; V gene: TRBV12-3/TRBV12-4; clone size: few; J gene: TRBJ1-1; CDR3 protein: CASSLFRDTEAFF; CDR3 DNA: TGTGCCAGCAGTTTATTTCGGGACACGGAAGCTTTCTTT
D gene: -; V gene: TRBV21-1; clone size: -; J gene: TRBJ1-3; CDR3 protein: CASSKKVQTGKESTIYF; CDR3 DNA: TGTGCCAGCAGCAAAAAGGTGCAGACAGGGAAAGAGTCCACCATATATTTT
D gene: TRBD1; V gene: TRBV5-1; clone size: few; J gene: TRBJ2-3; CDR3 protein: CASSWDRPRDTQYF; CDR3 DNA: TGCGCCAGCAGCTGGGACAGACCGAGGGATACGCAGTATTTT
D gene: -; V gene: TRBV27; clone size: -; J gene: TRBJ1-2; CDR3 protein: CASSLEGRGGTANYGYTF; CDR3 DNA: TGTGCCAGCAGTTTAGAGGGCCGGGGTGGAACAGCTAACTATGGCTACACCTTC
D gene: TRBD1; V gene: TRBV4-1; clone size: once; J gene: TRBJ1-2; CDR3 protein: CASSQGQSNYGYTF; CDR3 DNA: TGCGCCAGCAGCCAGGGACAGTCTAACTATGGCTACACCTTC
D gene: TRBD1; V gene: TRBV5-1; clone size: -; J gene: TRBJ2-7; CDR3 protein: CASSWTGGASYEQYF; CDR3 DNA: TGCGCCAGCAGCTGGACAGGGGGCGCCTCCTACGAGCAGTACTTC
D gene: -; V gene: TRBV5-1; clone size: few; J gene: TRBJ2-7; CDR3 protein: CASSGRPSREQYF; CDR3 DNA: TGCGCCAGCAGCGGGAGGCCGTCTAGGGAGCAGTACTTC
D gene: TRBD2; V gene: TRBV5-1; clone size: -; J gene: TRBJ2-1; CDR3 protein: CASSLLWGTSGVHEQFF; CDR3 DNA: TGCGCCAGCAGCCTGCTGTGGGGGACTAGCGGGGTTCATGAGCAGTTCTTC
D gene: -; V gene: TRBV5-1; clone size: few; J gene: TRBJ2-1; CDR3 protein: CASSLGGPSLGEQFF; CDR3 DNA: TGCGCCAGCAGCTTGGGGGGACCCAGCCTAGGGGAGCAGTTCTTC
D gene: -; V gene: TRBV12-5; clone size: few; J gene: TRBJ1-1; CDR3 protein: CASGLGVAEAFF; CDR3 DNA: TGTGCTAGTGGTTTGGGGGTTGCTGAAGCTTTCTTT
D gene: -; V gene: TRBV7-2; clone size: few; J gene: TRBJ1-4; CDR3 protein: CASSLRRTWGKLFF; CDR3 DNA: TGTGCCAGCAGCTTACGGCGGACATGGGGAAAACTGTTTTTT
D gene: -; V gene: TRBV12-3/TRBV12-4; clone size: few; J gene: TRBJ2-1; CDR3 protein: CASSLFRGSRAYNEQFF; CDR3 DNA: TGTGCCAGCAGTTTATTCCGGGGCTCAAGGGCCTACAATGAGCAGTTCTTC
D gene: -; V gene: TRBV5-1; clone size: -; J gene: TRBJ2-1; CDR3 protein: CASSWTARPYNEQFF; CDR3 DNA: TGCGCCAGCAGCTGGACCGCAAGACCCTACAATGAGCAGTTCTTC
D gene: -; V gene: TRBV19; clone size: -; J gene: TRBJ1-2; CDR3 protein: CAGLQADYGYTF; CDR3 DNA: TGTGCCGGCCTACAGGCAGATTATGGCTACACCTTC
D gene: TRBD1; V gene: TRBV18; clone size: -; J gene: TRBJ2-7; CDR3 protein: CASSTGANYEQYF; CDR3 DNA: TGTGCCAGCTCGACAGGGGCAAACTACGAGCAGTACTTC
D gene: -; V gene: TRBV10-3; clone size: -; J gene: TRBJ2-3; CDR3 protein: CAISESWERIADTQYF; CDR3 DNA: TGTGCCATCAGTGAGTCTTGGGAGCGGATCGCAGATACGCAGTATTTT
D gene: -; V gene: TRBV29-1; clone size: -; J gene: TRBJ2-1; CDR3 protein: CSASGNSYNEQFF; CDR3 DNA: TGCAGCGCGAGTGGAAACTCCTACAATGAGCAGTTCTTC
D gene: -; V gene: TRBV12-3/TRBV12-4; clone size: few; J gene: TRBJ2-1; CDR3 protein: CASSPRQRSSYNEQFF; CDR3 DNA: TGTGCCAGCAGTCCCCGACAGCGAAGCTCCTACAATGAGCAGTTCTTC
D gene: -; V gene: TRBV5-1; clone size: few; J gene: TRBJ2-3; CDR3 protein: CASSLSRIGTAITDTQYF; CDR3 DNA: TGCGCCAGCAGCCTCAGCCGCATCGGGACTGCGATCACAGATACGCAGTATTTT
D gene: -; V gene: TRBV5-1; clone size: few; J gene: TRBJ2-7; CDR3 protein: CASSEGSTDSYEQYF; CDR3 DNA: TGCGCCAGCAGCGAGGGTTCAACAGACTCCTACGAGCAGTACTTC
D gene: -; V gene: TRBV29-1; clone size: -; J gene: TRBJ2-3; CDR3 protein: CSVEEGGLGRTDTQYF; CDR3 DNA: TGCAGCGTTGAAGAAGGCGGCCTCGGTCGCACAGATACGCAGTATTTT
D gene: -; V gene: TRBV5-1; clone size: -; J gene: TRBJ2-1; CDR3 protein: CASSSRSGGLHNEQFF; CDR3 DNA: TGCGCCAGCAGCTCACGTAGCGGAGGTCTCCACAATGAGCAGTTCTTC
D gene: -; V gene: TRBV6-6; clone size: -; J gene: TRBJ2-5; CDR3 protein: CASSGSRWGTQYF; CDR3 DNA: TGTGCCAGCAGCGGGTCCCGTTGGGGCACCCAGTACTTC
D gene: TRBD2; V gene: TRBV3-1; clone size: once; J gene: TRBJ2-7; CDR3 protein: CASSPLAGGPTEQYF; CDR3 DNA: TGTGCCAGCAGCCCACTAGCGGGAGGGCCCACCGAGCAGTACTTC
D gene: -; V gene: TRBV20-1; clone size: -; J gene: TRBJ2-7; CDR3 protein: CSAAAVFDGPYEQYF; CDR3 DNA: TGCAGTGCCGCCGCCGTATTTGACGGGCCGTACGAGCAGTACTTC
D gene: -; V gene: TRBV9; clone size: -; J gene: TRBJ2-1; CDR3 protein: CASSVERLSEQFF; CDR3 DNA: TGTGCCAGCAGCGTAGAAAGGCTGAGTGAGCAGTTCTTC
D gene: TRBD1; V gene: TRBV20-1; clone size: -; J gene: TRBJ1-5; CDR3 protein: CSARADRERVTQPQHF; CDR3 DNA: TGCAGTGCTAGAGCTGACAGGGAAAGGGTCACTCAGCCCCAGCATTTT
D gene: -; V gene: TRBV6-1; clone size: once; J gene: TRBJ1-5; CDR3 protein: CASSEGRPDQPQHF; CDR3 DNA: TGTGCCAGCAGTGAAGGACGGCCTGACCAGCCCCAGCATTTT
D gene: -; V gene: TRBV20-1; clone size: few; J gene: TRBJ2-1; CDR3 protein: CSAPQGGNRANEQFF; CDR3 DNA: TGCAGTGCTCCCCAGGGAGGAAATAGGGCCAATGAGCAGTTCTTC
D gene: -; V gene: TRBV20-1; clone size: once; J gene: TRBJ2-7; CDR3 protein: CSARRANHEQYF; CDR3 DNA: TGCAGTGCCCGGAGGGCCAACCACGAGCAGTACTTC
D gene: TRBD2; V gene: TRBV5-1; clone size: few; J gene: TRBJ2-3; CDR3 protein: CASSSRLAGADTQYF; CDR3 DNA: TGCGCCAGCAGCTCAAGGCTAGCGGGAGCAGATACGCAGTATTTT
D gene: TRBD1; V gene: TRBV24-1; clone size: -; J gene: TRBJ2-7; CDR3 protein: CATSANPGQGFSTYEQYF; CDR3 DNA: TGTGCCACCAGTGCAAACCCGGGACAGGGTTTCTCAACCTACGAGCAGTACTTC
D gene: -; V gene: TRBV5-1; clone size: -; J gene: TRBJ1-5; CDR3 protein: CASSLGSERDQPQHF; CDR3 DNA: TGCGCCAGCAGCTTGGGGTCGGAACGAGATCAGCCCCAGCATTTT
D gene: -; V gene: TRBV10-3; clone size: once; J gene: TRBJ2-2; CDR3 protein: CAISESRQPGKLFF; CDR3 DNA: TGTGCCATCAGTGAGTCTCGACAACCCGGGAAGCTGTTTTTT
D gene: TRBD2; V gene: TRBV15; clone size: few; J gene: TRBJ2-5; CDR3 protein: CATSRGVAGLQETQYF; CDR3 DNA: TGTGCCACCAGCAGAGGGGTAGCGGGTCTACAAGAGACCCAGTACTTC
D gene: TRBD1; V gene: TRBV5-1; clone size: few; J gene: TRBJ1-1; CDR3 protein: CASSSGTGTGGMGFAEAFF; CDR3 DNA: TGCGCCAGCAGCTCCGGCACCGGGACAGGGGGAATGGGCTTCGCTGAAGCTTTCTTT
D gene: TRBD2; V gene: TRBV6-4; clone size: -; J gene: TRBJ2-1; CDR3 protein: CASSPRTSGRRFF; CDR3 DNA: TGTGCCAGCAGTCCAAGGACTAGCGGGAGGCGGTTCTTC
D gene: TRBD2; V gene: TRBV20-1; clone size: few; J gene: TRBJ2-1; CDR3 protein: CQGLAGINEQFF; CDR3 DNA: TGCCAGGGACTAGCGGGTATCAATGAGCAGTTCTTC
D gene: -; V gene: TRBV7-2; clone size: few; J gene: TRBJ2-1; CDR3 protein: CASIQTTEYNEQFF; CDR3 DNA: TGTGCCAGCATACAGACGACAGAATACAATGAGCAGTTCTTC
D gene: -; V gene: TRBV7-9; clone size: few; J gene: TRBJ1-1; CDR3 protein: CASSLAIPGEATEAFF; CDR3 DNA: TGTGCCAGCAGCTTAGCTATTCCAGGGGAGGCCACTGAAGCTTTCTTT
D gene: -; V gene: TRBV15; clone size: few; J gene: TRBJ2-7; CDR3 protein: CATSRDLRDYEQYF; CDR3 DNA: TGTGCCACCAGCAGAGATCTCCGGGACTACGAGCAGTACTTC
D gene: -; V gene: TRBV5-1; clone size: -; J gene: TRBJ2-1; CDR3 protein: CASTTGQAAGVHEQFF; CDR3 DNA: TGCGCCAGCACGACAGGGCAGGCAGCGGGAGTCCATGAGCAGTTCTTC
D gene: -; V gene: TRBV5-1; clone size: few; J gene: TRBJ1-1; CDR3 protein: CASSLGGTANTEAFF; CDR3 DNA: TGCGCCAGCAGCTTGGGGGGGACGGCGAACACTGAAGCTTTCTTT
D gene: -; V gene: TRBV4-1; clone size: -; J gene: TRBJ2-7; CDR3 protein: CASSQLSGGPSYEQYF; CDR3 DNA: TGCGCCAGCAGCCAACTGAGCGGAGGGCCGTCCTACGAGCAGTACTTC
D gene: -; V gene: TRBV15; clone size: few; J gene: TRBJ2-3; CDR3 protein: CATSRDIEDTQYF; CDR3 DNA: TGTGCCACCAGCAGAGATATCGAGGATACGCAGTATTTT
D gene: -; V gene: TRBV5-1; clone size: -; J gene: TRBJ1-1; CDR3 protein: CASSSGWRWGTEAFF; CDR3 DNA: TGCGCCAGCAGCTCCGGTTGGCGATGGGGCACTGAAGCTTTCTTT
D gene: -; V gene: TRBV3-1; clone size: few; J gene: TRBJ2-4; CDR3 protein: CASSQTWNEAKNIQYF; CDR3 DNA: TGTGCCAGCAGCCAAACATGGAATGAGGCCAAAAACATTCAGTACTTC
D gene: TRBD2; V gene: TRBV20-1; clone size: few; J gene: TRBJ2-1; CDR3 protein: CSARGLAVYNEQFF; CDR3 DNA: TGCAGTGCTAGGGGACTAGCTGTTTACAATGAGCAGTTCTTC
D gene: -; V gene: TRBV15; clone size: -; J gene: TRBJ2-7; CDR3 protein: CATSRRGEYEQYF; CDR3 DNA: TGTGCCACCAGCAGAAGGGGGGAGTACGAGCAGTACTTC
D gene: -; V gene: TRBV5-1; clone size: few; J gene: TRBJ1-4; CDR3 protein: CASRESSEKLFF; CDR3 DNA: TGCGCCAGTAGGGAATCAAGCGAAAAACTGTTTTTT
D gene: TRBD2; V gene: TRBV5-1; clone size: -; J gene: TRBJ2-4; CDR3 protein: CASSLADSGTLAKNIQYF; CDR3 DNA: TGCGCCAGCAGCTTGGCGGATAGCGGGACCTTAGCCAAAAACATTCAGTACTTC
D gene: TRBD2; V gene: TRBV25-1; clone size: -; J gene: TRBJ2-7; CDR3 protein: CASSESSAGRLYEQYF; CDR3 DNA: TGTGCCAGCAGTGAATCGTCAGCGGGAAGACTCTACGAGCAGTACTTC
D gene: TRBD2; V gene: TRBV20-1; clone size: -; J gene: TRBJ2-5; CDR3 protein: CSARDVLAAETQYF; CDR3 DNA: TGCAGTGCTAGAGATGTACTAGCGGCCGAGACCCAGTACTTC
D gene: TRBD2; V gene: TRBV5-1; clone size: -; J gene: TRBJ2-2; CDR3 protein: CASSRASGKTGELFF; CDR3 DNA: TGCGCCAGCAGCCGGGCTAGCGGGAAAACCGGGGAGCTGTTTTTT
D gene: -; V gene: TRBV28; clone size: few; J gene: TRBJ2-7; CDR3 protein: CASQIRLGSYEQYF; CDR3 DNA: TGTGCCAGCCAAATCCGCTTGGGCAGCTACGAGCAGTACTTC